Listed below are T cell receptor beta chains from one sample, sequenced in a study of OX40 agonist ivuxolimab in advanced cancers. Assay: immunoSEQ multiplex PCR; the TCRdb copy retains only in-frame clones and omits some. Of about 32,000 clones in the sample, approximately 90% were seen once. The input for sequencing was CD4+ or CD8+ T cells sorted from blood, taken in a trial of the OX40 agonist ivuxolimab. The receptor source for this set is an adult with an advanced solid tumor such as melanoma, head and neck, liver or kidney cancer. CDR3s include the opening cysteine and the closing phenylalanine or tryptophan. D genes are given only for firm matches. Clone size, where shown, is once, few, many, or a class for clones that have expanded.

NA	TRBV6-5	TRBD1	TRBJ2-7	CASSYATGGALYEQYF	TGTGCCAGCAGTTACGCGACAGGGGGCGCACTCTACGAGCAGTACTTC
NA	TRBV27	TRBD1	TRBJ2-7	CASAWTGSYEQYF	TGTGCCAGCGCGTGGACAGGCTCCTACGAGCAGTACTTC
NA	TRBV9	TRBD2	TRBJ2-1	CASSVDVGGANEQFF	TGTGCCAGCAGCGTAGACGTCGGGGGGGCTAATGAGCAGTTCTTC
NA	TRBV14	NA	TRBJ2-3	CASSQRGGGTDTQYF	TGTGCCAGCAGCCAAAGGGGAGGAGGCACAGATACGCAGTATTTT
NA	TRBV11-1	NA	TRBJ2-1	CASSSLTYNEQFF	TGTGCCAGCAGCTCTTTAACCTACAATGAGCAGTTCTTC
NA	TRBV6-6	NA	TRBJ1-3	CASSYKGSGNTIYF	TGTGCCAGCAGTTACAAAGGCTCTGGAAACACCATATATTTT
once	TRBV28	NA	TRBJ1-1	CASSLPLLNTEAFF	TGTGCCAGCAGTCTCCCTTTATTGAACACTGAAGCTTTCTTT
NA	TRBV5-3	NA	TRBJ1-1	CARPRAPLTEAFF	TGTGCCAGACCTCGGGCCCCCCTAACTGAAGCTTTCTTT
NA	TRBV30	NA	TRBJ2-3	CAWSNPVQGSDTQYF	TGTGCCTGGAGTAACCCGGTTCAGGGCTCAGATACGCAGTATTTT
NA	TRBV4-1	NA	TRBJ2-1	CASSQDAPTQDEQFF	TGCGCCAGCAGCCAAGATGCACCAACCCAGGATGAGCAGTTCTTC
once	TRBV19	TRBD1	TRBJ1-5	CASSIVQGGQPQHF	TGTGCCAGTAGTATAGTCCAGGGGGGACAGCCCCAGCATTTT
few	TRBV7-2	NA	TRBJ1-2	CASSLGGYGYTF	TGTGCCAGCAGCTTAGGAGGCTATGGCTACACCTTC
NA	TRBV28	TRBD2	TRBJ2-5	CASSPPVSGRLQETQYF	TGTGCCAGCAGCCCCCCGGTTAGCGGGAGGCTTCAAGAGACCCAGTACTTC
NA	TRBV5-1	NA	TRBJ2-2	CASSSFGPGELFF	TGCGCCAGCAGCTCGTTTGGGCCCGGGGAGCTGTTTTTT
NA	TRBV19	NA	TRBJ2-1	CASSIDSGGLYNEQFF	TGTGCCAGTAGTATAGATTCCGGCGGATTGTACAATGAGCAGTTCTTC
NA	TRBV29-1	NA	TRBJ1-1	CSVAPPTGNTEAFF	TGCAGCGTTGCCCCCCCCACAGGGAACACTGAAGCTTTCTTT
NA	TRBV4-1	NA	TRBJ2-3	CASSQEGGPVTDTQYF	TGCGCCAGCAGCCAAGAGGGGGGGCCCGTCACAGATACGCAGTATTTT
once	TRBV4-2	NA	TRBJ2-1	CASSQDGDEQFF	TGTGCCAGCAGCCAAGATGGGGATGAGCAGTTCTTC
once	TRBV4-1	TRBD1	TRBJ1-4	CASSQELERTGLITNEKLFF	TGCGCCAGCAGCCAAGAGTTGGAGCGGACAGGACTAATAACTAATGAAAAACTGTTTTTT
few	TRBV5-5	NA	TRBJ1-2	CASSFRQPRNYGYTF	TGTGCCAGCAGCTTTCGGCAGCCGAGAAACTATGGCTACACCTTC
once	TRBV7-8	NA	TRBJ2-3	CASSLKNEDTQYF	TGTGCCAGCAGCCTAAAGAACGAAGATACGCAGTATTTT
NA	TRBV29-1	NA	TRBJ2-7	CSVSGGNSYEQYF	TGCAGCGTTTCCGGCGGAAACTCCTACGAGCAGTACTTC
medium-sized	TRBV14	NA	TRBJ1-1	CASSLQRVNTEAFF	TGTGCCAGCAGCCTGCAACGGGTGAACACTGAAGCTTTCTTT
NA	TRBV6-5	NA	TRBJ2-3	CASNSGADTQYF	TGTGCCAGCAATTCAGGGGCTGATACGCAGTATTTT
NA	TRBV28	TRBD2	TRBJ2-7	CASTSEGPGLDLRDIEQYF	TGTGCCAGCACCTCCGAGGGGCCGGGACTAGATTTAAGAGACATCGAGCAGTACTTC
NA	TRBV19	TRBD2	TRBJ2-1	CASSQPGLAGGQGSFNEQFF	TGTGCCAGTAGTCAACCGGGACTAGCGGGGGGACAGGGTTCCTTCAATGAGCAGTTCTTC
NA	TRBV6-6	NA	TRBJ2-7	CAAGQVDEQYF	TGTGCGGCAGGTCAGGTCGACGAGCAGTACTTC
NA	TRBV15	NA	TRBJ2-7	CATSSQAPYEQYF	TGTGCCACCAGCAGCCAGGCACCCTACGAGCAGTACTTC
NA	TRBV7-9	NA	TRBJ2-1	CASSLVGFPHEQFF	TGTGCCAGCAGCTTAGTGGGGTTTCCCCATGAGCAGTTCTTC
few	TRBV19	NA	TRBJ1-5	CASSLTAGCNQPQHF	TGTGCCAGTAGTTTGACGGCAGGTTGCAATCAGCCCCAGCATTTT
NA	TRBV30	NA	TRBJ1-5	CAWSAWGKEGQPQHF	TGTGCCTGGAGTGCGTGGGGCAAAGAGGGTCAGCCCCAGCATTTT
once	TRBV6-1	NA	TRBJ1-2	CASSERVWAAGGYTF	TGTGCCAGCAGTGAAAGGGTCTGGGCCGCCGGTGGCTACACCTTC
NA	TRBV7-9	NA	TRBJ2-1	CASSPRELVYEQFF	TGTGCCAGCAGCCCCCGGGAATTGGTCTATGAGCAGTTCTTC
NA	TRBV5-8	TRBD1	TRBJ1-1	CASSRRQGETEAFF	TGTGCCAGCAGTCGCCGACAGGGAGAGACTGAAGCTTTCTTT
NA	TRBV28	TRBD2	TRBJ2-1	CASSIFSGKAYNEQFF	TGTGCCAGCAGTATCTTTAGCGGGAAAGCCTACAATGAGCAGTTCTTC
NA	TRBV9	NA	TRBJ2-6	CASSHGSGANVLTF	TGTGCCAGCAGCCACGGCTCTGGGGCCAACGTCCTGACTTTC
once	TRBV7-9	TRBD1	TRBJ2-3	CASSSYRGSLTDTQYF	TGTGCCAGCAGCTCTTACAGGGGCTCCCTCACAGATACGCAGTATTTT
NA	TRBV28	NA	TRBJ1-4	CASSPLIRGNEKLFF	TGTGCCAGCAGTCCGCTGATAAGGGGTAATGAAAAACTGTTTTTT
once	TRBV28	NA	TRBJ1-2	CASRFLGDYGYTF	TGTGCCAGCAGATTCCTCGGGGACTATGGCTACACCTTC
NA	TRBV9	NA	TRBJ2-5	CASSAGETQYF	TGTGCCAGCAGCGCCGGCGAGACCCAGTACTTC
NA	TRBV4-2	TRBD2	TRBJ2-3	CASSQGYPYAGERPREETDTQYF	TGTGCCAGCAGCCAAGGTTACCCCTACGCGGGAGAAAGGCCGCGTGAAGAAACAGATACGCAGTATTTT
NA	TRBV5-6	TRBD2	TRBJ2-7	CASSHGTSGGYEQYF	TGTGCCAGCAGCCACGGGACTAGCGGGGGCTACGAGCAGTACTTC
few	TRBV2	TRBD1	TRBJ1-2	CASTGQGSYGYTF	TGTGCCAGCACGGGACAGGGGAGCTATGGCTACACCTTC
NA	TRBV14	TRBD1	TRBJ2-7	CASSPPGQASYEQYF	TGTGCCAGCAGCCCCCCGGGACAGGCCTCCTACGAGCAGTACTTC
NA	TRBV6-5	TRBD1	TRBJ2-7	CASSLQGAGYEQYF	TGTGCCAGCAGTTTACAGGGGGCGGGGTACGAGCAGTACTTC
NA	TRBV15	NA	TRBJ1-1	CATSIHLTEAFF	TGTGCCACCAGCATACACCTCACTGAAGCTTTCTTT
NA	TRBV5-4	TRBD1	TRBJ2-7	CASSLSDRVDEQYF	TGTGCCAGCAGCTTGTCCGACAGGGTAGACGAGCAGTACTTC
NA	TRBV19	NA	TRBJ1-5	CASSIMGGGNQPQHF	TGTGCCAGTAGTATCATGGGGGGCGGCAATCAGCCCCAGCATTTT
NA	TRBV19	NA	TRBJ1-5	CASSIGSGWQPQHF	TGTGCCAGTAGTATCGGGTCAGGGTGGCAGCCCCAGCATTTT
NA	TRBV28	NA	TRBJ2-3	CASRQGGDQYTDTQYF	TGTGCCAGCCGGCAGGGGGGGGACCAGTACACAGATACGCAGTATTTT
NA	TRBV27	TRBD2	TRBJ2-7	CASSLAGDLYEQYF	TGTGCCAGCAGCCTAGCGGGGGACCTTTACGAGCAGTACTTC
NA	TRBV2	NA	TRBJ2-7	CASGGRSYEQYF	TGTGCCAGCGGTGGTAGGAGCTACGAGCAGTACTTC
NA	TRBV2	NA	TRBJ2-7	CASSGGNEQYF	TGTGCCAGCAGTGGGGGGAACGAGCAGTACTTC
NA	TRBV4-1	TRBD2	TRBJ2-3	CASSPGTTSTDTQYF	TGCGCCAGCAGCCCTGGGACTACCTCCACAGATACGCAGTATTTT
NA	TRBV18	NA	TRBJ2-1	CASSPGESNEQFF	TGTGCCAGCTCACCCGGAGAGAGCAATGAGCAGTTCTTC
NA	TRBV9	NA	TRBJ2-2	CASSVGGVGELFF	TGTGCCAGCAGCGTAGGGGGAGTCGGGGAGCTGTTTTTT
NA	TRBV13	TRBD1	TRBJ1-1	CASSETGVTEAFF	TGTGCCAGCTCGGAAACAGGGGTCACTGAAGCTTTCTTT
NA	TRBV7-2	TRBD2	TRBJ2-3	CASDTSGEADTQYF	TGTGCCAGCGACACTAGCGGGGAAGCAGATACGCAGTATTTT
NA	TRBV28	NA	TRBJ2-7	CAPREGLLGEQYF	TGTGCCCCCCGTGAGGGCTTATTGGGCGAGCAGTACTTC
NA	TRBV2	NA	TRBJ1-1	CASSPGLGAEAFF	TGTGCCAGCAGCCCCGGACTTGGGGCTGAAGCTTTCTTT